This T cell receptor (beta chain) appears in the sequencing data of a study of T cells in Graves' hyperthyroidism and ophthalmopathy. What was amplified from RNA transcripts were TCR beta CDR3 regions. The primer set for the first-round RT-PCR of the TCR CDR3 was HTBI. In TCRdb, the multiplex PCR reads were re-called with MiXCR into one record per CDR3 protein. The sample includes approximately 710,000 distinct CDR3 sequences, about 18% of them seen just once. The PBMCs studied were ones that came from about 10 ml fresh peripheral blood. Whole-study results and caveats: Most clonotypes expanded in the thyroid (above 0.001) were also present in blood.

This clonotype appeared many times. The antigen is not known. In germline, CDR1 is MNHNS, CDR2 SASEGT. The CDR3 has 16 amino acids. Trimming stripped 1 base from V and 0 bases from J, with 12 bases between. V is TRBV6-1 and J is TRBJ1-1; no reliable D call. The clonotype was recovered from a man aged 45-65 years with Graves' hyperthyroidism. Input material: blood. The CDR3 loop reads CASSEGPGIMNTEAFF. DNA of the CDR3: TGTGCCAGCAGTGAAGGGCCGGGGATCATGAACACTGAAGCTTTCTTT.